This T cell receptor beta chain was identified in a study of T cell clones after liver transplantation. About the study: TCRbeta sequencing after a pre-transplant mixed lymphocyte reaction identified graft-donor-reactive clones, later tracked in post-transplant blood. Study-wide points: These preliminary findings come from unstandardized post-transplant sampling times.

A remark on this clone: No antigen is known for it.

The repertoire was sequenced with immunoSEQ multiplex PCR; TCRdb's copy has only in-frame clones and lacks some. The table shows approximately 19,000 clones, with more than 75% occurring only once. The origin of this receptor is a human patient who received a liver transplant. Certain T cells may be donor cells from the graft. Sample: CD8+ T cells from blood, taken about 50 months after liver transplant.

This CDR3 reads CASSTSGKWTDTQYF. The CDR3 region has the DNA TGTGCCAGCAGTACTAGCGGGAAATGGACAGATACGCAGTATTTT. The chain links TRBV27 to TRBJ2-3; TRBD2 aligns across 10 bases. The V and J ends lost 5 bases and 3 bases, in that order; junction bases with no gene match: 5. The CDR3 consists of 15 residues. Germline CDR1 and CDR2: MNHEY and SMNVEV (reference sequence).